The 29 T cell receptor beta chains presented below share a single source sample, sequenced in a study of PD-1 blockade in mismatch repair-deficient tumors. Produced via immunoSEQ multiplex PCR; TCRdb's table is partial and in-frame only. Seen here are some 66,000 clones, around 89% observed once, and the top ten hold around 14%. Sequencing used peripheral blood, obtained 52 weeks after starting pembrolizumab. The receptors come from an adult with mismatch repair-deficient cancer.

The chain combines TRBV4-3 with TRBJ2-3; the D call may be TRBD1 or TRBD2 (5 bases each). The CDR3 runs 18 residues. V was clipped by 0 bases and J by 2 bases, with 18 bases between them. CDR1 and CDR2 from the germline V gene are LGHNA and YSLEER. The CDR3 loop is CASSQDQGLALDTDTQYF. The CDR3 region has the DNA TGCGCCAGCAGCCAAGATCAGGGCCTAGCCTTGGACACAGATACGCAGTATTTT.

The genes are TRBV7-9 and TRBJ1-5, with TRBD1 matching 10 bases. From germline, CDR1 is SEHNR and CDR2 FQNEAQ (reference sequence). The CDR3 length is 15 residues. Unmatched junction bases numbered 5, after V lost 4 bases and J lost 5 bases. CDR3 bases: TGTGCCAGCAGCTGGGGACAGGGGATCGATCAGCCCCAGCATTTT. Its translation is CASSWGQGIDQPQHF.

The rearrangement links TRBV9 to TRBJ2-3; 9 bases are a match to TRBD2. The CDR3 runs to 17 residues. After removal of 2 bases from V and 0 bases from J, the junction contained 7 bases not matched to a gene. Germline-derived CDR1 and CDR2 are SGDLS and YYNGEE. The CDR3 reads CASSVRPSGASTDTQYF. In DNA form, the CDR3 reads TGTGCCAGCAGCGTTCGGCCTAGCGGGGCCAGCACAGATACGCAGTATTTT.

In DNA form, the CDR3 reads TGTGCCAGCAGTTATAACTACGAGCAGTACTTC. Protein: CASSYNYEQYF. The chain combines TRBV2 with TRBJ2-7; D is undetermined. Trimming pared 5 bases from V and 3 bases from J, leaving 5 bases between. Germline-derived CDR1 and CDR2 are SNHLY and FYNNEI. The CDR3 covers 11 residues.

The chain combines TRBV28 with TRBJ2-1, with 8 bases identical to TRBD2. Trimming removed 8 bases from V and 6 bases from J; junction bases left unmatched: 6. Germline CDR1 is MDHEN and CDR2 is SYDVKM. This CDR3 is 13 amino acids long. The CDR3 DNA follows: TGTGCCAGCCTGGGGACTAGTGTCAATGAGCAGTTCTTC. Protein: CASLGTSVNEQFF.

The chain carries TRBV28 and TRBJ2-7, with D perhaps TRBD1 or TRBD2 (5 bases each). Per the germline V gene, CDR1 is MDHEN and CDR2 is SYDVKM. V lost 6 bases and J lost 3, with 15 bases in between. This CDR3 spans 14 amino acids. CDR3 DNA: TGTGCCAGCAGGCAACCGGGACCCCGCTACGAGCAGTACTTC. Its protein is CASRQPGPRYEQYF.

CDR3 nucleotide sequence: TGTGCCAGTAGTATAGCCCGAAACAGGGGAATTGACAATGAGCAGTTCTTC. Translating it yields CASSIARNRGIDNEQFF. J is TRBJ2-1 and V is TRBV19; 7 bases align to TRBD1. The germline gives CDR1 LNHDA, CDR2 SQIVND (reference sequence). V lost 1 base to trimming and J lost 5 bases; unmatched junction nucleotides: 11. The CDR3 extends over 17 amino acids.

The genes are TRBV6-1 and TRBJ2-7; D gene ambiguous. The ends were cut back, 6 bases at V and 7 bases at J, with 16 bases in the middle. Germline CDR1 MNHNS, CDR2 SASEGT. CDR3 length: 13 amino acids. CDR3 in amino acids: CASSPSAGWEQYF. In DNA form, the CDR3 reads TGTGCCAGCAGCCCCTCCGCCGGGTGGGAGCAGTACTTC.

This clone was seen more than once but under ten times. Different DNA sequences within this sample yield the same CDR3. CDR3 loop: CASSHGLAGGYEQYF. The CDR3 coding sequence is TGCGCCAGCAGCCACGGACTAGCGGGAGGATATGAGCAGTACTTC. The chain uses TRBV4-1 and TRBJ2-7; TRBD2 matches 14 bases. The germline CDR1 and CDR2 sequences are MGHRA and YSYEKL. J was trimmed by 7 bases and V by 3 bases; bases with no gene match: 5. This CDR3 has 15 residues.

The rearrangement links TRBV6-6 to TRBJ1-1; the D gene is possibly TRBD1 (5 bases). V dropped 0 bases and J dropped 5 bases, with 10 bases sitting between them. This CDR3 has 14 amino acids. Per the germline V gene, CDR1 is MNHNY and CDR2 is SVGAGI (reference sequence). Written as DNA, the CDR3 is TGTGCCAGCAGTTACTCCTACGAGGGGACTGAAGCTTTCTTT. Translating gives CASSYSYEGTEAFF.

V usage is TRBV28 and J usage is TRBJ2-7; 8 nucleotides line up with TRBD1. The CDR3 is 15 amino acids. J was trimmed by 7 bases and V by 2 bases; bases with no gene match: 10. Germline lookup yields CDR1 MDHEN and CDR2 SYDVKM. CDR3 sequence: CASSLPSDRAGEQYF. CDR3 DNA sequence: TGTGCCAGCAGTTTACCCTCGGACAGGGCGGGGGAGCAGTACTTC. Complete variable domain (other parts from reference TRBV28 and TRBJ2-7): DVKVTQSSRYLVKRTGEKVFLECVQDMDHENMFWYRQDPGLGLRLIYFSYDVKMKEKGDIPEGYSVSREKKERFSLILESASTNQTSMYLCASSLPSDRAGEQYFGPGTRLTVT.

V and J are TRBV18 and TRBJ2-6; D is perhaps TRBD2 (5 bases). This CDR3 contains 17 residues. Germline-derived CDR1 and CDR2 are KGHSH and LQKENI. Trimming removed 0 bases from V and 3 bases from J, with 12 bases in between. The CDR3, as DNA: TGTGCCAGCTCACCACCGAGGACCCGGGATGGGGCCAACGTCCTGACTTTC. It codes for CASSPPRTRDGANVLTF.

J is TRBJ2-4 and V is TRBV13; D gene unclear. V was pared by 2 bases and J by 0 bases, with 5 bases between. This CDR3 is built from 14 residues. From germline, CDR1 is PRHDT and CDR2 FYEKMQ (reference sequence). The CDR3 DNA follows: TGTGCCAGCAGCTTACGACTAGCCAAAAACATTCAGTACTTC. It codes for CASSLRLAKNIQYF.

V and J are TRBV4-3 and TRBJ2-1; tentatively, D is TRBD2 (5 bases). The CDR3 is 16 residues long. The germline V gene encodes CDR1 LGHNA and CDR2 YSLEER. Trimming took 1 base from V and 3 from J, leaving 13 bases between them. DNA for the CDR3: TGCGCCAGCAGCCAAGGAGTTAGCGCGCGCTACAATGAGCAGTTCTTC. It translates to CASSQGVSARYNEQFF.

This clone was seen only a few times. The V gene is TRBV13, the J gene TRBJ1-4, with D perhaps TRBD1 (6 bases). V lost 6 bases and J 6 bases, leaving 17 bases between the germline ends. The CDR3 totals 15 residues. Germline CDR1 PRHDT, CDR2 FYEKMQ (reference sequence). CDR3 protein: CASRKQGTLDEKLFF. DNA of the CDR3: TGTGCCAGCAGGAAACAGGGAACCCTCGATGAAAAACTGTTTTTT.

The chain links TRBV19 to TRBJ2-7; 8 bases agree with TRBD2. J gave up 2 bases and V 3 bases, and 6 bases lay outside the gene matches. Germline V gene sequence: CDR1 LNHDA, CDR2 SQIVND (reference sequence). The CDR3 runs to 15 residues. In nucleotides, the CDR3 is TGTGCCAGTAGTATTAGCCCGGGGGGGGCCTACGAGCAGTACTTC. Its protein product is CASSISPGGAYEQYF.

On this clone itself: Relative to the germline gene, one junction end is altered; a read error may explain this. The chain combines TRBV7-9 with TRBJ2-1, with 12 positions matching TRBD2. The length of the CDR3 is 16 residues. The germline CDR1 and CDR2 sequences are SEHNR and FQNEAQ (reference sequence). CDR3: CASSQKLAGGGDEQFF. CDR3 DNA: TGCGCCAGCAGCCAAAAACTAGCGGGAGGAGGGGATGAGCAGTTCTTC.

The chain has TRBV7-9 and TRBJ2-5; D ambiguous. The DNA matches TRBJ2-7 better at its end, which makes the J call doubtful. The CDR3 totals 14 residues. Germline CDR1 SEHNR, CDR2 FQNEAQ (reference sequence). CDR3 protein: CASSPPGVTYEQYF. The DNA of the CDR3 is TGTGCCAGCTCCCCCCCCGGAGTCACCTACGAGCAGTACTTC.

The CDR3 region is CASSLVQVGISTYNEQFF. DNA for the CDR3: TGCGCCAGCAGCTTGGTGCAAGTGGGCATATCCACCTACAATGAGCAGTTCTTC. V usage is TRBV5-1 and J usage is TRBJ2-1; D remains ambiguous. This CDR3 region has 18 residues. Germline CDR1 reads SGHRS; CDR2 reads YFSETQ. V was clipped by 0 bases and J by 2 bases, with 18 bases between them.

The gene calls are TRBV7-9 and TRBJ1-4, with D maybe TRBD1 (6 bases). The length of the CDR3 is 16 residues. V gave up 4 bases and J gave up 8 bases, with 20 bases separating them. Germline V gives CDR1 SEHNR, CDR2 FQNEAQ (reference sequence). The CDR3 nucleotides are TGTGCCAGCAGCTCTGAGACACAGGGAAGAAGAGAAAAACTGTTTTTT. It codes for CASSSETQGRREKLFF.

The genes are TRBV6-5 and TRBJ2-1; 14 nucleotides match TRBD2. The CDR3 sequence is 15 residues long. V shed 5 bases, J shed 7 bases, and the junction held 4 bases outside the gene matches. Looked up from germline, CDR1 is MNHEY and CDR2 is SVGAGI. As DNA, the CDR3 is TGTGCCAGCAGTCGACTAGCGGGAGGGAGAAATGAGCAGTTCTTC. It codes for CASSRLAGGRNEQFF.

This chain uses TRBV19 with TRBJ1-1; D gene uncertain. Between the trimmed V and J ends, which lost 6 bases and 3 bases, there was a span of 17 bases. CDR3 length: 15 amino acids. Germline values: CDR1 LNHDA, CDR2 SQIVND (reference sequence). CDR3 in amino acids: CASRRGQEGYTEAFF. The CDR3 coding sequence is TGTGCCAGTAGGAGAGGCCAGGAGGGCTACACTGAAGCTTTCTTT.

CDR3 nucleotides: TGTGCCAGCAGTTACTCGTCCGGTTCGGCTGGGACTGAAGCTTTCTTT. It specifies CASSYSSGSAGTEAFF. The chain links TRBV6-5 to TRBJ1-1; no firm D call. Trimming left V 0 bases short and J 5 bases short, with 16 bases between. The CDR3 is 16 amino acids. Germline lookup yields CDR1 MNHEY and CDR2 SVGAGI.

The chain employs TRBV4-1 and TRBJ2-3, with D hard to call. Trimming removed 0 bases from V and 6 bases from J, with 7 bases in between. The CDR3 totals 13 residues. CDR1 MGHRA and CDR2 YSYEKL come from the germline V gene. The CDR3 nucleotides read TGCGCCAGCAGCCAAGACGAAGGTGATACGCAGTATTTT. Its protein product is CASSQDEGDTQYF.

This chain connects TRBV5-1 to TRBJ2-3; D perhaps matches TRBD1 (6 bases). This CDR3 spans 16 amino acids. With 4 bases removed from V and 0 bases from J, the gap between germline ends came to 15 bases. Germline V lookup: CDR1 SGHRS, CDR2 YFSETQ. CDR3 DNA: TGCGCCAGCAGCACCGGACAGAGATATAGCACAGATACGCAGTATTTT. This gives the protein CASSTGQRYSTDTQYF.

V usage is TRBV10-1 and J usage is TRBJ1-1; the D is unclear. Trimming removed 10 bases at V and 4 bases at J, with 16 bases between. There are 13 residues in the CDR3. CDR1 WNHNN and CDR2 SYGVQD come from the germline V gene (reference sequence). CDR3: CATSAGPSTEAFF. The CDR3, as DNA: TGCGCCACATCGGCCGGGCCAAGCACTGAAGCTTTCTTT.

The chain recombines TRBV29-1 with TRBJ2-7; TRBD1 agrees at 8 bases. Germline assignment: CDR1 SQVTM and CDR2 ANQGSEA. The CDR3 extends over 12 amino acids. Trimming took 7 bases from V and 3 from J; bases not matched to a gene: 5. The DNA of the CDR3 is TGCAGCGCAGGACAGGGTAGCTACGAGCAGTACTTC. Its protein is CSAGQGSYEQYF.

The chain has TRBV5-4 and TRBJ1-1; TRBD1 matches at 9 bases. Germline-derived CDR1 and CDR2 are SGHNT and YYREEE (reference sequence). V shed 2 bases and J 5 bases; nucleotides not matched to a gene: 4. The length of the CDR3 is 14 residues. For the CDR3, the DNA is TGTGCCAGCAGCTTCGGACAGGGGTGGACTGAAGCTTTCTTT. This translates into CASSFGQGWTEAFF.

The genes are TRBV5-1 and TRBJ1-1; a weak D match, TRBD1 (5 bases). Trimming cost V 6 bases and J 4 bases, with 16 bases left between them. The germline gives CDR1 SGHRS, CDR2 YFSETQ. The CDR3 consists of 14 residues. The CDR3 bases are TGCGCCAGCAATGACCGAAGGAGGGGCACTGAAGCTTTCTTT. It yields the protein CASNDRRRGTEAFF.